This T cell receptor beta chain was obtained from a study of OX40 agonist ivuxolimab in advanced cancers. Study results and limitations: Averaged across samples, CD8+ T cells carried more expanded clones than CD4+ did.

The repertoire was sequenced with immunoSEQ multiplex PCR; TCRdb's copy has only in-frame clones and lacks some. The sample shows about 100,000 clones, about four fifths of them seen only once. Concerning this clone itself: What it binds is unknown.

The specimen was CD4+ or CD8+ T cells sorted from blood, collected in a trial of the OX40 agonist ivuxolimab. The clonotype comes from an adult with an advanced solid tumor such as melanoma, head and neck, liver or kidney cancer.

As DNA, the CDR3 is TGTGCCACCAGCAGAGATAGGCCCTCTGGAAACACCATATATTTT. Its translation is CATSRDRPSGNTIYF. This chain links TRBV15 with TRBJ1-3; D ambiguous. The CDR3 extends over 15 amino acids. In germline, CDR1 is LNHNV, CDR2 YYDKDF (reference sequence). The germline V and J ends were trimmed by 0 bases and 0 bases, with 6 bases remaining between them.